These 21 T cell receptor beta chains share one sample of origin, sequenced in a study of T cell changes during pregnancy in multiple sclerosis. TCRdb's copy holds only in-frame clones and misses some; the assay was immunoSEQ multiplex PCR. The sample consists of about 28,000 clones, 70% to 90% of them appearing once. The sequenced sample was CD4+ T cells from peripheral blood mononuclear cells, obtained in the first trimester of pregnancy. The receptors were gathered from a female donor in good health, enrolled as a control in a pregnancy study.

This chain links TRBV5-6 with TRBJ2-7, with D tentatively TRBD1 (6 bases). With 0 bases removed from V and 4 bases from J, the gap between germline ends came to 14 bases. This CDR3 has 15 residues. CDR1 SGHDT and CDR2 YYEEEE come from the germline V gene. The CDR3 region is CASSLAVVRGYEQYF. CDR3 DNA: TGTGCCAGCAGCTTGGCCGTCGTCAGGGGATACGAGCAGTACTTC.

This sequence joins TRBV9 and TRBJ2-7; D is perhaps TRBD1 (6 bases). Germline V CDR1 and CDR2: SGDLS, YYNGEE. The CDR3 loop spans 15 amino acids. Trimming took off 4 bases at V and 6 bases at J, with 20 bases between the two ends. This CDR3 reads CASSPRQGSSAEQYF. The CDR3 nucleotides read TGTGCCAGCAGCCCACGTCAGGGGTCGAGTGCCGAGCAGTACTTC.

V and J are TRBV30 and TRBJ1-1, with a possible D match to TRBD1 (6 bases). Germline CDR1 reads GTSNPN; CDR2 reads SVGIG (reference sequence). This CDR3 is 13 amino acids long. The CDR3, as DNA: TGTTCCGGCAGGGGAATTAGGTTGACTGAAGCTTTCTTT. It translates to CSGRGIRLTEAFF.

V usage is TRBV4-2 and J usage is TRBJ1-5, with 8 nucleotides matching TRBD1. This CDR3 contains 17 residues. Germline V gives CDR1 LGHNA, CDR2 YNFKEQ. Losses at the gene ends were 1 base for V and 4 bases for J; bases not matched to a gene: 9. The CDR3: CASSQGEVTGVNQPQHF. The CDR3 bases are TGTGCCAGCAGCCAAGGGGAGGTGACAGGGGTTAATCAGCCCCAGCATTTT.

As DNA, the CDR3 is TGTGCCAGCAGCTTGTCGGGGGATATAATGTACGAGCAGTACTTC. Its protein product is CASSLSGDIMYEQYF. The chain joins TRBV7-2 to TRBJ2-7, with TRBD2 as a possible D gene (6 bases). The germline V gene has CDR1 SGHTA and CDR2 FQGNSA. Trimming cost V 3 bases and J 4 bases, with 16 bases left between them. The CDR3 covers 15 residues. Variable domain in full (rest from reference TRBV7-2 and TRBJ2-7): GAGVSQSPSNKVTEKGKDVELRCDPISGHTALYWYRQSLGQGLEFLIYFQGNSAPDKSGLPSDRFSAERTGGSVSTLTIQRTQQEDSAVYLCASSLSGDIMYEQYFGPGTRLTVT.

V and J are TRBV2 and TRBJ2-3, with 7 bases fitting TRBD2. V shed 10 bases and J 3 bases; nucleotides not matched to a gene: 10. Germline-derived CDR1 and CDR2 are SNHLY and FYNNEI. CDR3 length: 14 residues. The CDR3 sequence is CATARASGTDTQYF. DNA for the CDR3: TGTGCCACCGCCCGGGCTAGCGGAACAGATACGCAGTATTTT.

A single count supports this clone. The V and J genes are TRBV4-3 and TRBJ2-7; 8 bases are a match to TRBD1. The CDR3 has 17 residues. CDR1 and CDR2 from the germline V gene are LGHNA and YSLEER. V was pared by 1 base and J by 4 bases, with 12 bases of the junction left unmatched. The CDR3 loop reads CASSQATPGQGGYEQYF. DNA of the CDR3: TGCGCCAGCAGCCAAGCTACTCCAGGACAGGGCGGATACGAGCAGTACTTC.

In its sample, this clone was seen a few times. The J gene is TRBJ1-2, the V gene TRBV7-2; TRBD1 matches 7 bases. The germline gives CDR1 SGHTA, CDR2 FQGNSA. This CDR3 has 15 amino acids. V was clipped by 1 base and J by 4 bases; unmatched bases: 6. The CDR3 region has the DNA TGTGCCAGCAGCTTAGTTTCGACAGGGCTCTATGGCTACACCTTC. Protein: CASSLVSTGLYGYTF.

The rearrangement uses TRBV7-2 and TRBJ1-4; D is unclear. Germline CDR1 SGHTA, CDR2 FQGNSA. Trimming took off 2 bases at V and 4 bases at J, with 11 bases between the two ends. This CDR3 comprises 15 residues. The CDR3 nucleotides read TGTGCCAGCAGCTTAAGTACTTCCATTAATGAAAAACTGTTTTTT. Encoded protein: CASSLSTSINEKLFF.

In this sample, this clone turned up once. This sequence joins TRBV20-1 and TRBJ2-5; no clear D gene. Germline V gives CDR1 DFQATT, CDR2 SNEGSKA (reference sequence). The CDR3 contains 11 residues. Trimming removed 3 bases at V and 3 bases at J, with 5 bases between. This chain's CDR3 is CSASPEETQYF. The CDR3 nucleotides read TGCAGTGCTAGCCCCGAAGAGACCCAGTACTTC.

The rearrangement links TRBV5-5 to TRBJ2-2; D is unclear. Between the trimmed V and J ends, which lost 5 bases and 3 bases, there was a span of 11 bases. This CDR3 has 14 amino acids. The germline CDR1 and CDR2 sequences are SGHKS and YYEKEE (reference sequence). Here the CDR3 reads CASSRRTDTGELFF. The CDR3 DNA follows: TGTGCCAGCAGTCGCCGAACAGACACCGGGGAGCTGTTTTTT. Complete variable domain (other parts from reference TRBV5-5 and TRBJ2-2): DAGVTQSPTHLIKTRGQQVTLRCSPISGHKSVSWYQQVLGQGPQFIFQYYEKEERGRGNFPDRFSARQFPNYSSELNVNALLLGDSALYLCASSRRTDTGELFFGEGSRLTVL.

This chain joins TRBV7-3 and TRBJ1-1, with D perhaps matching TRBD1 (6 bases). The CDR3 extends over 14 amino acids. With 1 base removed from V and 5 bases from J, the gap between germline ends came to 11 bases. Germline CDR1 SGHTA, CDR2 FQGTGA. CDR3 DNA: TGTGCCAGCAGCTTAAATACAGGGAGAACTGAAGCTTTCTTT. This translates into CASSLNTGRTEAFF.

The CDR3 region has the DNA TGTGCCAGCAGCGCCCCGGGACAGGGGGACACCGGGGAGCTGTTTTTT. Encoded protein: CASSAPGQGDTGELFF. This chain joins TRBV9 and TRBJ2-2; 11 bases match TRBD1. Trimming cost V 3 bases and J 3 bases; bases outside gene matches: 4. CDR3 size: 16 residues. Germline loops: CDR1 SGDLS, CDR2 YYNGEE.

The chain links TRBV18 to TRBJ1-3; D is unresolved. The CDR3 runs to 16 residues. The V gene's germline CDR1 is KGHSH and CDR2 LQKENI. V shed 3 bases and J shed 4 bases, with 16 bases lying between them. The CDR3 region is CASSPSGQTRGNTIYF. The CDR3 nucleotides are TGTGCCAGCTCACCGAGCGGGCAGACGAGAGGAAACACCATATATTTT.

This clone was observed once. This chain links TRBV5-4 with TRBJ2-5, with 13 bases fitting TRBD2. The CDR3 sequence is 15 residues long. V was clipped by 5 bases and J by 3 bases; unmatched bases: 4. CDR1 and CDR2 (germline): SGHNT, YYREEE (reference sequence). CDR3 DNA: TGTGCCAGCAGATCCGGACTAGCGGGGGAAGAGACCCAGTACTTC. Translating it yields CASRSGLAGEETQYF.

V is TRBV7-9 and J is TRBJ1-1; D is perhaps TRBD1 (5 bases). V lost 5 bases and J lost 1, with 17 bases in between. The length of the CDR3 is 16 residues. Germline V gene lookup returns CDR1 SEHNR and CDR2 FQNEAQ (reference sequence). CDR3 DNA sequence: TGTGCCAGCAGCCTCCAGGGAGGGATACGGAACACTGAAGCTTTCTTT. Its protein product is CASSLQGGIRNTEAFF.

The chain uses TRBV18 and TRBJ1-2, with 10 bases aligning to TRBD1. Germline CDR1 reads KGHSH; CDR2 reads LQKENI. V shed 2 bases and J 6 bases; nucleotides not matched to a gene: 6. The CDR3 loop spans 15 amino acids. CDR3 sequence reads: CASSPSVDRGNGYTF. As DNA, the CDR3 is TGTGCCAGCTCACCATCCGTGGACAGGGGGAATGGCTACACCTTC.

The chain uses TRBV7-2 and TRBJ2-2; TRBD2 matches 8 bases. This CDR3 region has 17 residues. With V trimmed by 1 base and J by 4 bases, 8 bases remained unmatched. Germline V CDR1 and CDR2: SGHTA, FQGNSA. CDR3 sequence reads: CASSLVGGGSGTGELFF. The CDR3, as DNA: TGTGCCAGCAGCTTAGTTGGCGGGGGGAGCGGCACCGGGGAGCTGTTTTTT.

V is TRBV2 and J is TRBJ2-7; 8 nucleotides align to TRBD2. The CDR3 contains 14 residues. J lost 1 base, V lost 6 bases, and 5 bases had no gene match. Germline lookup yields CDR1 SNHLY and CDR2 FYNNEI. DNA for the CDR3: TGTGCCAGCAGGGCGGGGGGCCATTCCTACGAGCAGTACTTC. This sequence encodes CASRAGGHSYEQYF.

In its sample, this clone was seen once. The chain has TRBV23-1 and TRBJ1-5, with D maybe TRBD1 (6 bases). TRBV23-1 is filed as an ORF, its function uncertain. V was trimmed by 0 bases and J by 3 bases, leaving 15 bases between them. The CDR3 loop spans 17 amino acids. The CDR3 loop reads CASSQSPPRGDNQPQHF. The CDR3 bases are TGCGCCAGCAGTCAATCTCCCCCCAGGGGAGACAATCAGCCCCAGCATTTT.

The chain links TRBV7-2 to TRBJ1-6, with 7 bases matching TRBD1. This CDR3 comprises 16 residues. Unmatched junction bases numbered 9, after V lost 3 bases and J lost 7 bases. CDR1 is SGHTA, CDR2 FQGNSA, per germline. This CDR3 is CASSFGSRQGNSPLHF. The DNA for the CDR3 is TGTGCCAGCAGCTTCGGATCCAGACAGGGCAATTCACCCCTCCACTTT.